This T cell receptor beta chain was identified in a study of naive and memory T cell subsets. The CDR3 contains 15 residues. Germline CDR1 reads MNHEY; CDR2 reads SVGEGT. Trimming stripped 2 bases from V and 1 base from J, with 9 bases between. An equimolar mix of two oligonucleotides served as the beta constant-region primer for TRBC1 and TRBC2. Four rounds of PCR amplified the ligated cDNA using nested alpha and beta constant-region primers plus SP2. TCRdb called the UMI-ligation and nested PCR reads again in MiXCR, with one record for every CDR3 protein. Of roughly 24,000 distinct CDR3 sequences in the sample, around 10% were seen once.

Sequenced input: central memory CD8+ T cells from blood. The origin of this receptor is a human donor in good health. The chain is built from TRBV6-2 or TRBV6-3 and TRBJ1-5; unclear D gene. CDR3 region: CASSYRVGSNQPQHF. The DNA for the CDR3 is TGTGCCAGCAGTTACAGGGTCGGAAGCAATCAGCCCCAGCATTTT.